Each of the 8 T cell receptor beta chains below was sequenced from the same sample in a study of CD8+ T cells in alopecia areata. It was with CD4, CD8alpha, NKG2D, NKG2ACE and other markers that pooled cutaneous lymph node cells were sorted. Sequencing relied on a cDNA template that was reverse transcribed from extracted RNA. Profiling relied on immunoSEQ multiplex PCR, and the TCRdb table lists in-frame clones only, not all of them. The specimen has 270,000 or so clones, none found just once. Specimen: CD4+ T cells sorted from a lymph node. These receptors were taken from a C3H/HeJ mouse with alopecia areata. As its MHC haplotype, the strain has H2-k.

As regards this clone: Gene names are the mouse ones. The CDR3 sequence: CASSPPRQYNYAEQFF. Partial CDR3 DNA: TGTGCCAGCAGTCCCCCTCGACAGTATAACTATGCT. The chain couples TRBV19 to TRBJ2-1; D perhaps matches TRBD1 (5 bases). The CDR3 goes on 4 residues after the read ends, and that part is filled in from the germline J gene. The V and J ends lost 4 bases and 0 bases respectively, with 14 bases between them. This CDR3 has 16 amino acids. Germline CDR1 FNHDT, CDR2 SITEND (reference sequence).

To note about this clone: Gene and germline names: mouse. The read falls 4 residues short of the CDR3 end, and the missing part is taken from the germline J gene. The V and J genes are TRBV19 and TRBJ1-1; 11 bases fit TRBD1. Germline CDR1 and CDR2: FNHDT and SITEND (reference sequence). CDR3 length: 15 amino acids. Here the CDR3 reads CASSIADRGRTEVFF. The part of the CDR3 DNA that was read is TGTGCCAGCAGTATCGCGGACAGGGGGCGAACA.

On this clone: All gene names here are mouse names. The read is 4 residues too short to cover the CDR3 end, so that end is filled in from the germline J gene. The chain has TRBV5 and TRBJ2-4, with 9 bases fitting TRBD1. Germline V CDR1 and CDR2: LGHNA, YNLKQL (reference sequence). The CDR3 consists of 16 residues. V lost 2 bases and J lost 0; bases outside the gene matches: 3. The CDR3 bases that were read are TGTGCCAGCAGCCAAATCGGGACAGGGAGTCAAAAC. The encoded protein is CASSQIGTGSQN. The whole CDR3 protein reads CASSQIGTGSQNTLYF.

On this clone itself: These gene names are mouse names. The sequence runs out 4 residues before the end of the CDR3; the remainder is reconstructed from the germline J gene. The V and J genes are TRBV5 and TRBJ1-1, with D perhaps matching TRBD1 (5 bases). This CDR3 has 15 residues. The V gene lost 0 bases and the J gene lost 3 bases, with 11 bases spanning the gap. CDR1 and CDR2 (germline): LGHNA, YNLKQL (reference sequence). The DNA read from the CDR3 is TGTGCCAGCAGCCAAGATCAGGGAGGGGACACA. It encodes CASSQDQGGDT. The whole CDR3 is CASSQDQGGDTEVFF.

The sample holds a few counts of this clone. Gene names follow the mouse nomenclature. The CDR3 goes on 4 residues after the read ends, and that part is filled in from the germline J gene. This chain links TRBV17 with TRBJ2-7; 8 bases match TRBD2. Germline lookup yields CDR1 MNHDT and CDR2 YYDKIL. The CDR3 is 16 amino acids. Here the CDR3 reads CASSRDGRGGKYEQYF. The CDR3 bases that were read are TGTGCTAGCAGTAGAGATGGCCGGGGGGGCAAGTAT.

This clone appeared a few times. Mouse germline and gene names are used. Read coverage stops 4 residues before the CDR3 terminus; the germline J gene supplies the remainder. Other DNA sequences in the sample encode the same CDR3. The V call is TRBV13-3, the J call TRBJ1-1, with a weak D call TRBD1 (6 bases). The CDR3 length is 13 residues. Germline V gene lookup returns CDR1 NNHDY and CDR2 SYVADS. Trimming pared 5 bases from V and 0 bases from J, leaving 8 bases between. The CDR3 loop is CASRDRTNTEVFF. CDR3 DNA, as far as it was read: TGTGCCAGCAGGGACAGAACAAACACA.

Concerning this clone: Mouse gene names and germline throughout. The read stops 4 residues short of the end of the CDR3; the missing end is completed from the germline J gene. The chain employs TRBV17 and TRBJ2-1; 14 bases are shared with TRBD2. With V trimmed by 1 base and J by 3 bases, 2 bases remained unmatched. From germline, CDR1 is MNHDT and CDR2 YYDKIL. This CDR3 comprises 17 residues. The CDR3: CASSRAGLGGRYAEQFF. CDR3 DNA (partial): TGTGCTAGCAGTAGAGCGGGACTGGGGGGGCGCTATGCT.

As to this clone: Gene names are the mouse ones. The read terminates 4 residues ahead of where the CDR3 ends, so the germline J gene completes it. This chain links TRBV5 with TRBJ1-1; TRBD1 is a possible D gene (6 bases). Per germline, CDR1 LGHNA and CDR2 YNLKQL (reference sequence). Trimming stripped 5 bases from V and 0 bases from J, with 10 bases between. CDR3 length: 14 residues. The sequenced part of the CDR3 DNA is TGTGCCAGCAGCGGGACACTTGCAAACACA. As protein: CASSGTLANT. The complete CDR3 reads CASSGTLANTEVFF.